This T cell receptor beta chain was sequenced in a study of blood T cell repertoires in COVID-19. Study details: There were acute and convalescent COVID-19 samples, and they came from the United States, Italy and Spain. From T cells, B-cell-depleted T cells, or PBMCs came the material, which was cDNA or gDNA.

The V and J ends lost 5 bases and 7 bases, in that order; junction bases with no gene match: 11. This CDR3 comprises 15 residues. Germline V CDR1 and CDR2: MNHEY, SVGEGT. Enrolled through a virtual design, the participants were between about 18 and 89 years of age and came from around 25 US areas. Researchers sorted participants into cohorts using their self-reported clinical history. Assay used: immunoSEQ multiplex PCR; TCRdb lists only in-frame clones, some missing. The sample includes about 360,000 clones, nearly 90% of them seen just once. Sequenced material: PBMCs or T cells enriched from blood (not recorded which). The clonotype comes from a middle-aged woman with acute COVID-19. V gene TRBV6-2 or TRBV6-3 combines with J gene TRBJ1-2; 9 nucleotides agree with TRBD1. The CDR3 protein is CASSDRDRVRAGYTF. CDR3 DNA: TGTGCCAGCAGTGATCGGGACAGGGTAAGGGCTGGCTACACCTTC.